The source of this T cell receptor (beta chain) is a study of blood T cell repertoires in COVID-19. Study at large: Samples of COVID-19 (acute and convalescent) were obtained from the United States, Italy and Spain. In each case, the material was cDNA or gDNA derived from T cells, B-cell-depleted T cells, or PBMCs.

V shed 4 bases, J shed 5 bases, and the junction held 3 bases outside the gene matches. The CDR3 loop spans 14 amino acids. CDR1 and CDR2 from the germline V gene are LNHDA and SQIVND (reference sequence). Authors' processing steps: Amplified reference gene primers provided the basis for estimating nucleated cell counts. TCRdb's copy holds only in-frame clones and misses some; the assay was immunoSEQ multiplex PCR. V and J calls and clone size are given by that table; D and trimming were obtained from the DNA. The sample lists more than 250,000 clones, more than 75% occurring once. V usage is TRBV19 and J usage is TRBJ2-4, with 9 positions matching TRBD1. The sequence was collected from a woman aged 30 to 39 who had recovered from COVID-19. The sample taken for sequencing was peripheral blood. CDR3 sequence reads: CASSTRDRENIQYF. Written as DNA, the CDR3 is TGTGCCAGTAGTACCAGGGACAGGGAAAACATTCAGTACTTC. The full variable domain, with the rest looked up from reference TRBV19 and TRBJ2-4, is DGGITQSPKYLFRKEGQNVTLSCEQNLNHDAMYWYRQDPGQGLRLIYYSQIVNDFQKGDIAEGYSVSREKKESFPLTVTSAQKNPTAFYLCASSTRDRENIQYFGAGTRLSVL.